The rows below give T cell receptor beta chains drawn from one sample of a study of beta chain features in type 1 diabetes. Assay used: immunoSEQ multiplex PCR; TCRdb lists only in-frame clones, some missing. The sample comprises a few hundred thousand clones, 8.5% to 10% of which are singletons, and about 0.64% rests with the top ten. Material for sequencing was central memory CD4+ T cells from blood. These receptors originate from a man aged 25-45 years with type 1 diabetes. Each CDR3 is given with its conserved first and last residue. Each record gives: V gene, CDR3 protein.

v_call: TRBV25-1
cdr3_aa: CASSEAQGTETQYF

v_call: TRBV7-7
cdr3_aa: CASSLEAGYEQYF

v_call: TRBV6-4
cdr3_aa: CASSDTGRYYTF

v_call: TRBV21-1
cdr3_aa: CASSKGASGRDEQFF

v_call: TRBV7-6
cdr3_aa: CASSLDRGHYEQYF

v_call: TRBV14
cdr3_aa: CASSQRLAGAGEQYF

v_call: TRBV28
cdr3_aa: CASSLAGGGRGNEQFF

v_call: TRBV4-2
cdr3_aa: CASSQEVGLAGGSTDTQYF

v_call: TRBV5-1
cdr3_aa: CASSSGREGYKLFF

v_call: TRBV6-5
cdr3_aa: CASSYDWMNTEAFF

v_call: TRBV27
cdr3_aa: CASSLDRERETQYF

v_call: TRBV5-6
cdr3_aa: CASSFRGLYNEQFF

v_call: TRBV11-1
cdr3_aa: CASRKASGRAAETQYF

v_call: TRBV6-4
cdr3_aa: CASRRTGSPLETQYF

v_call: TRBV30
cdr3_aa: CAWGVTDYTQYF

v_call: TRBV11-1
cdr3_aa: CASSSWTGSYNEQFF

v_call: TRBV6-7
cdr3_aa: CARERLAEGPGWGEQFF

v_call: TRBV13
cdr3_aa: CASKSNTGELFF

v_call: TRBV4-3
cdr3_aa: CASSQDLTDTQYF

v_call: TRBV7-2
cdr3_aa: CASSASTGYEQYF

v_call: TRBV7-9
cdr3_aa: CASTLTSGRQEQYF

v_call: TRBV6-1
cdr3_aa: CASIERASYEQYF

v_call: TRBV5-1
cdr3_aa: CASSLGQSGNTIYF

v_call: TRBV19
cdr3_aa: CATESGRDTDTQYF

v_call: TRBV11-3
cdr3_aa: CASSLELAGGPVQFF

v_call: TRBV28
cdr3_aa: CASSLMGTLGWREQYF

v_call: TRBV7-2
cdr3_aa: CASSFRQGALTEAFF

v_call: TRBV19
cdr3_aa: CASSLRTGTTSNQPQHF

v_call: TRBV2
cdr3_aa: CASRRGSTDTQYF

v_call: TRBV5-1
cdr3_aa: CASSLAVDNWMSYEQYF

v_call: TRBV18
cdr3_aa: CASSQGTAYGYTF

v_call: TRBV7-9
cdr3_aa: CASSSGSPTEAFF

v_call: TRBV7-2
cdr3_aa: CASSASPIWFF

v_call: TRBV4-2
cdr3_aa: CASSQVRLAEYNEQFF

v_call: TRBV28
cdr3_aa: CASSLREIAFF

v_call: TRBV6-5
cdr3_aa: CASRATGELFF

v_call: TRBV2
cdr3_aa: CASKLSSGSPDEQFF

v_call: TRBV11-2
cdr3_aa: CASSLGRSTYEQYF

v_call: TRBV11-2
cdr3_aa: CASSLDLAPYGYTF

v_call: TRBV7-3
cdr3_aa: CASSPPGQGDYEQYF

v_call: TRBV19
cdr3_aa: CASSYRLAGDYEQYF

v_call: TRBV7-6
cdr3_aa: CASSFGFQAFF

v_call: TRBV7-2
cdr3_aa: CASSFTGAVDTQYF

v_call: TRBV9
cdr3_aa: CASSDLRGTGDYNEQFF

v_call: TRBV5-1
cdr3_aa: CASSTGTGGNQETQYF

v_call: TRBV5-4
cdr3_aa: CASSLPGSYGYTF

v_call: TRBV7-2
cdr3_aa: CASSLGVTYSGNTIYF

v_call: TRBV28
cdr3_aa: CASIMNAGEYGYTF

v_call: TRBV2
cdr3_aa: CASSERDRGNTIYF

v_call: TRBV5-1
cdr3_aa: CASSLYSGNTDTQYF

v_call: TRBV20-1
cdr3_aa: CSAVREDEQFF

v_call: TRBV6-1
cdr3_aa: CAISESNGQGFYYGYTF

v_call: TRBV5-1
cdr3_aa: CASSEQTGDIQYF

v_call: TRBV28
cdr3_aa: CASSPGDRGGGYGYTF